A selection of T cell receptor beta chains follows, all from one sample in a study of T cell responses to AZD1222 COVID-19 vaccine. The assay was immunoSEQ multiplex PCR, and TCRdb's table has in-frame clones only and misses some. The table has about 120,000 clones, around nine tenths seen once. Sequences were derived from peripheral blood, sampled 28 days after the second dose of the MenACWY control vaccine. The origin of the receptors is an adult who received the MenACWY meningococcal vaccine as a control. The CDR3 runs from the conserved cysteine through the conserved F or W. The D gene is left open where the match is weak. Size values are once, few and many counts, or a class for expanded clones, and some rows have none.

j_call: TRBJ2-7; d_call: NA; v_call: TRBV28; clone_size: NA; cdr3_aa: CASSLPGRSSYEQYF; cdr3_nt: TGTGCCAGCAGTTTACCCGGACGGAGCTCCTACGAGCAGTACTTC
j_call: TRBJ2-1; d_call: TRBD1; v_call: TRBV2; clone_size: NA; cdr3_aa: CASSAPGGDEQFF; cdr3_nt: TGTGCCAGCAGCGCCCCAGGGGGAGATGAGCAGTTCTTC
j_call: TRBJ2-3; d_call: TRBD2; v_call: TRBV7-6; clone_size: NA; cdr3_aa: CASSSPGLAGGSTDTQYF; cdr3_nt: TGTGCCAGCAGCTCCCCGGGACTAGCGGGAGGGAGCACAGATACGCAGTATTTT
j_call: TRBJ1-2; d_call: NA; v_call: TRBV30; clone_size: NA; cdr3_aa: CAWSVSGTYGYTF; cdr3_nt: TGTGCCTGGAGTGTGTCCGGAACCTATGGCTACACCTTC
j_call: TRBJ1-1; d_call: NA; v_call: TRBV28; clone_size: NA; cdr3_aa: CASSRTLEGTEAFF; cdr3_nt: TGTGCCAGCAGTCGAACGCTGGAGGGCACTGAAGCTTTCTTT
j_call: TRBJ1-4; d_call: NA; v_call: TRBV7-9; clone_size: NA; cdr3_aa: CASSLLDRGELFF; cdr3_nt: TGTGCCAGCAGCTTATTAGACCGGGGTGAACTGTTTTTT
j_call: TRBJ2-3; d_call: TRBD1; v_call: TRBV15; clone_size: NA; cdr3_aa: CATSKYATGGTDTQYF; cdr3_nt: TGTGCCACCAGCAAGTATGCCACAGGGGGCACAGATACGCAGTATTTT
j_call: TRBJ2-7; d_call: NA; v_call: TRBV7-9; clone_size: NA; cdr3_aa: CASSEVIGDEQYF; cdr3_nt: TGTGCCAGCAGCGAAGTTATTGGGGACGAGCAGTACTTC
j_call: TRBJ1-1; d_call: TRBD1; v_call: TRBV6-5; clone_size: once; cdr3_aa: CASRPRGRLEAFF; cdr3_nt: TGTGCCAGCAGGCCCAGGGGGCGCCTTGAAGCTTTCTTT
j_call: TRBJ2-7; d_call: TRBD2; v_call: TRBV27; clone_size: NA; cdr3_aa: CASRSWGGPTYEQYF; cdr3_nt: TGTGCCAGCAGGTCTTGGGGGGGACCCACCTACGAGCAGTACTTC
j_call: TRBJ1-1; d_call: NA; v_call: TRBV6-5; clone_size: NA; cdr3_aa: CASSYSLGANTEAFF; cdr3_nt: TGTGCCAGCAGTTACTCGCTGGGGGCGAACACTGAAGCTTTCTTT
j_call: TRBJ1-2; d_call: NA; v_call: TRBV5-6; clone_size: NA; cdr3_aa: CASSRSLNGYTF; cdr3_nt: TGTGCCAGCAGCCGATCCCTGAATGGCTACACCTTC
j_call: TRBJ2-1; d_call: NA; v_call: TRBV6-5; clone_size: NA; cdr3_aa: CASSSGAGDNEQFF; cdr3_nt: TGTGCCAGCAGTTCAGGGGCAGGGGACAATGAGCAGTTCTTC
j_call: TRBJ1-5; d_call: TRBD1; v_call: TRBV28; clone_size: NA; cdr3_aa: CASTRGGAGQPQHF; cdr3_nt: TGTGCCAGCACCCGAGGGGGCGCCGGTCAGCCCCAGCATTTT
j_call: TRBJ2-3; d_call: TRBD2; v_call: TRBV27; clone_size: once; cdr3_aa: CASSLDRLAGTDTQYF; cdr3_nt: TGTGCCAGCAGTTTAGACCGGCTAGCGGGGACAGATACGCAGTATTTT
j_call: TRBJ2-3; d_call: NA; v_call: TRBV2; clone_size: NA; cdr3_aa: CASRGDSTDTQYF; cdr3_nt: TGTGCCAGCAGGGGGGACAGCACAGATACGCAGTATTTT
j_call: TRBJ1-5; d_call: NA; v_call: TRBV7-8; clone_size: NA; cdr3_aa: CASSLEGGMNNQPQHF; cdr3_nt: TGTGCCAGCAGCTTAGAGGGGGGTATGAACAATCAGCCCCAGCATTTT
j_call: TRBJ1-3; d_call: NA; v_call: TRBV18; clone_size: NA; cdr3_aa: CASSPPITWGNTIYF; cdr3_nt: TGTGCCAGCTCACCACCGATTACCTGGGGAAACACCATATATTTT
j_call: TRBJ2-2; d_call: TRBD1; v_call: TRBV28; clone_size: NA; cdr3_aa: CASSLQGANTGELFF; cdr3_nt: TGTGCCAGCAGTCTGCAGGGGGCGAACACCGGGGAGCTGTTTTTT
j_call: TRBJ2-2; d_call: NA; v_call: TRBV6-6; clone_size: once; cdr3_aa: CASSYQGPGELFF; cdr3_nt: TGTGCCAGCAGTTACCAAGGTCCCGGGGAGCTGTTTTTT
j_call: TRBJ2-1; d_call: NA; v_call: TRBV4-1; clone_size: few; cdr3_aa: CASSQFPPGVLNNEQFF; cdr3_nt: TGCGCCAGCAGCCAATTCCCCCCGGGAGTGTTGAACAATGAGCAGTTCTTC
j_call: TRBJ2-1; d_call: NA; v_call: TRBV27; clone_size: NA; cdr3_aa: CASSPGSLDEQFF; cdr3_nt: TGTGCCAGCAGTCCTGGAAGCCTCGATGAGCAGTTCTTC
j_call: TRBJ2-5; d_call: NA; v_call: TRBV5-1; clone_size: NA; cdr3_aa: CASSFQQETQYF; cdr3_nt: TGCGCCAGCAGCTTCCAGCAAGAGACCCAGTACTTC
j_call: TRBJ1-6; d_call: NA; v_call: TRBV28; clone_size: NA; cdr3_aa: CASSLEGRSSYNSPLHF; cdr3_nt: TGTGCCAGCAGTTTGGAGGGAAGAAGCTCCTATAATTCACCCCTCCACTTT
j_call: TRBJ1-5; d_call: NA; v_call: TRBV19; clone_size: NA; cdr3_aa: CASRMWDLNQPQHF; cdr3_nt: TGTGCCAGCAGAATGTGGGACCTCAATCAGCCCCAGCATTTT
j_call: TRBJ2-3; d_call: TRBD2; v_call: TRBV10-3; clone_size: once; cdr3_aa: CAISGGGYFDTQYF; cdr3_nt: TGTGCCATCAGTGGCGGGGGGTACTTCGATACGCAGTATTTT
j_call: TRBJ2-1; d_call: TRBD1; v_call: TRBV13; clone_size: NA; cdr3_aa: CASSPGQGALNEQFF; cdr3_nt: TGTGCCAGCAGCCCTGGACAGGGGGCGCTGAATGAGCAGTTCTTC
j_call: TRBJ2-3; d_call: NA; v_call: TRBV15; clone_size: NA; cdr3_aa: CATRGGGMDDTQYF; cdr3_nt: TGTGCCACCAGAGGGGGGGGGATGGACGATACGCAGTATTTT
j_call: TRBJ2-7; d_call: TRBD1; v_call: TRBV11-2; clone_size: once; cdr3_aa: CASRKPGQGAYEQYF; cdr3_nt: TGTGCCAGCAGAAAGCCGGGACAGGGGGCTTACGAGCAGTACTTC
j_call: TRBJ2-7; d_call: NA; v_call: TRBV6-5; clone_size: NA; cdr3_aa: CASRGQGLSEQYF; cdr3_nt: TGTGCCAGCAGAGGTCAGGGCTTAAGCGAGCAGTACTTC
j_call: TRBJ1-1; d_call: NA; v_call: TRBV25-1; clone_size: NA; cdr3_aa: CASRNTHNTEAFF; cdr3_nt: TGTGCCAGCAGAAATACCCATAACACTGAAGCTTTCTTT
j_call: TRBJ1-1; d_call: TRBD1; v_call: TRBV19; clone_size: NA; cdr3_aa: CASRPYGGTGPTEAFF; cdr3_nt: TGTGCCAGTAGGCCCTACGGGGGGACAGGGCCCACTGAAGCTTTCTTT
j_call: TRBJ1-2; d_call: NA; v_call: TRBV7-2; clone_size: NA; cdr3_aa: CASSLGSSYGYTF; cdr3_nt: TGTGCCAGCAGCTTAGGTAGCAGCTATGGCTACACCTTC
j_call: TRBJ2-5; d_call: NA; v_call: TRBV10-2; clone_size: NA; cdr3_aa: CASRPDGQETQYF; cdr3_nt: TGCGCCAGTCGACCGGACGGGCAAGAGACCCAGTACTTC
j_call: TRBJ1-4; d_call: NA; v_call: TRBV7-2; clone_size: once; cdr3_aa: CASSPFRGSSEKLFF; cdr3_nt: TGTGCCAGCAGCCCCTTTCGGGGAAGCAGTGAAAAACTGTTTTTT
j_call: TRBJ2-7; d_call: NA; v_call: TRBV12-5; clone_size: NA; cdr3_aa: CASARGQGEDEQYF; cdr3_nt: TGTGCTAGTGCCCGCGGGCAGGGGGAGGACGAGCAGTACTTC
j_call: TRBJ1-3; d_call: TRBD1; v_call: TRBV28; clone_size: once; cdr3_aa: CASSRDRAGNTIYF; cdr3_nt: TGTGCCAGCAGTAGGGACAGGGCTGGAAACACCATATATTTT
j_call: TRBJ2-7; d_call: NA; v_call: TRBV19; clone_size: NA; cdr3_aa: CASSIGSYSTYEQYF; cdr3_nt: TGTGCCAGTAGTATTGGGTCATATAGCACCTACGAGCAGTACTTC
j_call: TRBJ2-2; d_call: NA; v_call: TRBV28; clone_size: few; cdr3_aa: CASHQGGRATGELFF; cdr3_nt: TGTGCCAGCCACCAGGGGGGCCGGGCCACCGGGGAGCTGTTTTTT
j_call: TRBJ2-3; d_call: NA; v_call: TRBV2; clone_size: NA; cdr3_aa: CASSTSGGQYTQYF; cdr3_nt: NA
j_call: TRBJ1-2; d_call: NA; v_call: TRBV27; clone_size: once; cdr3_aa: CASSFGRDRHSTYYGYTF; cdr3_nt: TGTGCCAGCAGTTTCGGCCGGGATAGGCACTCAACCTACTATGGCTACACCTTC
j_call: TRBJ1-6; d_call: NA; v_call: TRBV27; clone_size: NA; cdr3_aa: CASSLFGGGNSPLHF; cdr3_nt: TGTGCCAGCAGTTTATTCGGGGGTGGTAATTCACCCCTCCACTTT
j_call: TRBJ2-2; d_call: TRBD2; v_call: TRBV2; clone_size: NA; cdr3_aa: CASSRAGGVGTGELFF; cdr3_nt: TGTGCCAGCAGTAGGGCGGGGGGCGTAGGCACCGGGGAGCTGTTTTTT
j_call: TRBJ1-6; d_call: NA; v_call: TRBV28; clone_size: once; cdr3_aa: CASMKPYNSPLHF; cdr3_nt: TGTGCCAGCATGAAACCTTATAATTCACCCCTCCACTTT
j_call: TRBJ1-5; d_call: NA; v_call: TRBV6-1; clone_size: once; cdr3_aa: CASSDQGNLIGPQHF; cdr3_nt: TGTGCCAGCAGTGACCAGGGGAATCTGATCGGGCCCCAGCATTTT
j_call: TRBJ1-2; d_call: TRBD1; v_call: TRBV19; clone_size: NA; cdr3_aa: CASSMGQGRANYGYTF; cdr3_nt: TGTGCCAGTAGTATGGGACAGGGGCGAGCTAACTATGGCTACACCTTC
j_call: TRBJ2-3; d_call: TRBD2; v_call: TRBV28; clone_size: few; cdr3_aa: CAAKVGREGSTDTQYF; cdr3_nt: TGTGCCGCCAAGGTCGGGCGGGAGGGCAGCACAGATACGCAGTATTTT
j_call: TRBJ1-3; d_call: NA; v_call: TRBV6-6; clone_size: NA; cdr3_aa: CASSREPSSSGNTIYF; cdr3_nt: TGTGCCAGCAGTCGAGAACCTTCGAGCTCTGGAAACACCATATATTTT
j_call: TRBJ2-2; d_call: TRBD2; v_call: TRBV19; clone_size: NA; cdr3_aa: CASSIAAGNTGELFF; cdr3_nt: TGTGCCAGTAGTATAGCAGCGGGAAACACCGGGGAGCTGTTTTTT
j_call: TRBJ2-7; d_call: TRBD1; v_call: TRBV28; clone_size: NA; cdr3_aa: CASSYRDRGYEQYF; cdr3_nt: TGTGCCAGCAGCTACCGGGACAGGGGCTACGAGCAGTACTTC